Listed here are 27 T cell receptor beta chains from one sample, sequenced in a study of blood T cells in healthy people across ages. Next came a second PCR, run for 7 to 11 cycles, which used a sample-barcoded 5' primer along with a J-beta primer mix. TCRdb ran MiXCR on the 5' RACE reads and lists one entry per CDR3 protein. The sample lists fewer than 900,000 distinct CDR3 sequences; more than 40% were seen once. Sequencing was done on a sample of blood. These receptors were obtained from a woman aged 55-70 years in good health.

The V gene is TRBV5-1, the J gene TRBJ2-6; TRBD1 agrees at 10 bases. Germline CDR1 and CDR2: SGHRS and YFSETQ. V was clipped by 4 bases and J by 0 bases; unmatched bases: 10. This CDR3 comprises 19 residues. CDR3 residues: CASSILRDRGPSGANVLTF. CDR3 in DNA: TGCGCCAGCAGCATTCTCCGGGACAGGGGACCCTCTGGGGCCAACGTCCTGACTTTC. The full variable domain, in which reference TRBV5-1 and TRBJ2-6 provide the parts outside the CDR3, is KAGVTQTPRYLIKTRGQQVTLSCSPISGHRSVSWYQQTPGQGLQFLFEYFSETQRNKGNFPGRFSGRQFSNSRSEMNVSTLELGDSALYLCASSILRDRGPSGANVLTFGAGSRLTVL.

This clonotype has just a few counts. V and J are TRBV3-1 and TRBJ2-3; no clear D gene. Germline CDR1 and CDR2: LGHDT and YNNKEL (reference sequence). The CDR3 length is 12 residues. Trimming shortened V by 1 base and J by 5 bases, and 4 bases separated the two germline ends. Here the CDR3 reads CASSQVEDTQYF. In nucleotides, the CDR3 is TGTGCCAGCAGCCAAGTAGAAGATACGCAGTATTTT.

This clonotype was detected only a few times. This rearrangement joins TRBV5-1 to TRBJ1-2, with TRBD1 identical over 9 bases. The germline V gene encodes CDR1 SGHRS and CDR2 YFSETQ. J gave up 4 bases and V 8 bases, and 9 bases lay outside the gene matches. The length of the CDR3 is 14 residues. The CDR3 DNA reads as TGCGCCAGTAACCGGGACAGGGACCTCTATGGCTACACCTTC. Its protein is CASNRDRDLYGYTF.

This chain connects TRBV4-1 to TRBJ2-1, with 9 bases matching TRBD2. The CDR3 consists of 17 residues. CDR1 and CDR2 from the germline V gene are MGHRA and YSYEKL. The junction had 8 bases not matched to a gene; V was cut back by 0 bases and J by 5 bases. CDR3 in amino acids: CASSQDPREGLHNEQFF. CDR3 coding DNA: TGCGCCAGCAGCCAAGATCCGCGGGAGGGCCTCCACAATGAGCAGTTCTTC.

Of note for this clonotype: Sequence at one end of the junction differs from germline and may be a read error. The chain recombines TRBV5-1 with TRBJ2-7, with TRBD2 matching 10 bases. The end of the DNA is better explained by TRBJ2-5, so the J call may be wrong. Germline lookup yields CDR1 SGHRS and CDR2 YFSETQ. The CDR3 sequence is 14 residues long. For the CDR3, the DNA is TGCACCAGCAGCCCCAGGACTAGCGGAGAGACCCAGTACTTC. Its translation: CTSSPRTSGETQYF.

This clonotype occurred a few times. The chain has TRBV9 and TRBJ1-5; 9 nucleotides agree with TRBD1. This CDR3 has 15 amino acids. After removal of 2 bases from V and 3 bases from J, the junction contained 3 bases not matched to a gene. Germline V gene sequence: CDR1 SGDLS, CDR2 YYNGEE. CDR3 in DNA: TGTGCCAGCAGCGTGACAGGGGGTGACAATCAGCCCCAGCATTTT. This sequence encodes CASSVTGGDNQPQHF.

The V gene is TRBV29-1, the J gene TRBJ1-1; D is unclear. The length of the CDR3 is 15 residues. V was clipped by 0 bases and J by 6 bases, with 17 bases between them. Germline lookup yields CDR1 SQVTM and CDR2 ANQGSEA. CDR3 residues: CSVEERLPGSSEAFF. The CDR3 DNA is TGCAGCGTTGAAGAACGTCTCCCTGGAAGTTCTGAAGCTTTCTTT. Using reference TRBV29-1 and TRBJ1-1 for the parts outside the CDR3, the full variable domain is SAVISQKPSRDICQRGTSLTIQCQVDSQVTMMFWYRQQPGQSLTLIATANQGSEATYESGFVIDKFPISRPNLTFSTLTVSNMSPEDSSIYLCSVEERLPGSSEAFFGQGTRLTVV.

This clonotype was counted ten times or more. The chain combines TRBV20-1 with TRBJ2-7; a weak D match, TRBD2 (5 bases). V dropped 3 bases and J dropped 0 bases, with 6 bases sitting between them. The germline V gene encodes CDR1 DFQATT and CDR2 SNEGSKA (reference sequence). The CDR3 length is 12 residues. CDR3 bases: TGCAGTGCTAGGGGAGCCTCCTACGAGCAGTACTTC. Amino acids: CSARGASYEQYF.

This clonotype turned up a few times. CDR3 amino acids: CSGRGSYEQYF. For the CDR3, the DNA is TGCAGTGGTAGGGGCAGCTACGAGCAGTACTTC. The chain is built from TRBV20-1 and TRBJ2-7; D is possibly TRBD1 (5 bases). This CDR3 spans 11 amino acids. CDR1 is DFQATT, CDR2 SNEGSKA, per germline (reference sequence). Trimming stripped 7 bases from V and 3 bases from J, with 10 bases between.

In its sample, this clonotype was seen a few times. DNA for the CDR3: TGTGCCATCAGTGGGCAGGGGACAGGGCGAAACGAGCAGTACTTC. It yields the protein CAISGQGTGRNEQYF. The chain carries TRBV10-3 and TRBJ2-7; 9 positions match TRBD1. The junction had 9 bases not matched to a gene; V was cut back by 4 bases and J by 5 bases. Germline V lookup: CDR1 ENHRY, CDR2 SYGVKD. The CDR3 covers 15 residues.

The gene calls are TRBV20-1 and TRBJ2-7, with 13 bases identical to TRBD2. With V trimmed by 5 bases and J by 2 bases, 9 bases remained unmatched. Germline lookup yields CDR1 DFQATT and CDR2 SNEGSKA (reference sequence). This CDR3 contains 16 residues. This CDR3 reads CSARTSGGMGPYEQYF. The DNA of the CDR3 is TGCAGTGCTCGGACTAGCGGGGGCATGGGGCCCTACGAGCAGTACTTC.

The chain carries TRBV7-2 and TRBJ2-5; D is ambiguous. CDR3 length equals 13 residues. V lost 6 bases and J lost 3, with 11 bases in between. Germline loops: CDR1 SGHTA, CDR2 FQGNSA. CDR3 loop: CASSLWHEETQYF. In DNA, the CDR3 is TGTGCCAGCAGTTTATGGCACGAAGAGACCCAGTACTTC.

This chain uses TRBV5-6 with TRBJ2-7, with a weak D call TRBD1 (5 bases). The ends were cut back, 3 bases at V and 4 bases at J, with 14 bases in the middle. The V gene's germline CDR1 is SGHDT and CDR2 YYEEEE. This CDR3 spans 14 amino acids. CDR3 DNA sequence: TGTGCCAGCAGCTCCACCCAGGCAGGGTACGAGCAGTACTTC. Residues: CASSSTQAGYEQYF.

The rearrangement uses TRBV3-1 and TRBJ2-1; 7 bases align to TRBD2. V gave up 5 bases and J gave up 5 bases; unmatched junction bases: 6. Germline V lookup: CDR1 LGHDT, CDR2 YNNKEL (reference sequence). The CDR3 has 14 amino acids. For the CDR3, the DNA is TGTGCCAGCAGCTCACGGGACTACCACAATGAGCAGTTCTTC. Translated: CASSSRDYHNEQFF.

V is TRBV7-2 and J is TRBJ1-1; tentatively, D is TRBD1 (6 bases). The CDR3 is 14 amino acids. Germline values: CDR1 SGHTA, CDR2 FQGNSA. Trimming removed 10 bases at V and 4 bases at J, with 19 bases between. DNA of the CDR3: TGTGCCAACAATCTGGGGGGGCAGGGCACTGAAGCTTTCTTT. Translation: CANNLGGQGTEAFF.

CDR3 sequence (DNA): TGCACAGCGACTGAAGCTTTCTTT. This codes for CTATEAFF. The chain links TRBV29-1 to TRBJ1-1; D remains unclear. CDR3 length: 8 residues. In germline, CDR1 is SQVTM, CDR2 ANQGSEA.

This clonotype was seen only a few times. This rearrangement joins TRBV7-9 to TRBJ2-7; 8 bases are a match to TRBD1. Germline CDR1 is SEHNR and CDR2 is FQNEAQ (reference sequence). The J segment lost 2 bases and the V segment lost 5 bases, leaving 11 bases of the junction unmatched. The CDR3 extends over 16 amino acids. CDR3 amino acids: CASSPSPDRVAYEQYF. The CDR3 DNA follows: TGTGCCAGCAGCCCCAGCCCGGACAGGGTCGCCTACGAGCAGTACTTC.

This sequence joins TRBV18 and TRBJ1-2, with TRBD1 matching 9 bases. V shed 4 bases, J shed 7 bases, and the junction held 10 bases outside the gene matches. This CDR3 contains 15 residues. CDR1 KGHSH and CDR2 LQKENI come from the germline V gene. CDR3: CASSREQGQGIGYTF. The DNA for the CDR3 is TGTGCCAGCTCACGAGAACAGGGACAGGGAATTGGCTACACCTTC.

CDR3 loop: CSAEGQSSYEQYF. CDR3 in DNA: TGCAGTGCTGAGGGACAGAGCTCCTACGAGCAGTACTTC. The rearrangement links TRBV20-1 to TRBJ2-7; 7 bases map to TRBD1. The CDR3 runs 13 residues. V was clipped by 5 bases and J by 0 bases; unmatched bases: 4. Germline V gene lookup returns CDR1 DFQATT and CDR2 SNEGSKA (reference sequence).

J is TRBJ2-7 and V is TRBV7-9; the D gene is possibly TRBD2 (6 bases). CDR1 is SEHNR and CDR2 is FQNEAQ in the germline V gene (reference sequence). V gave up 5 bases and J gave up 3 bases, with 20 bases separating them. CDR3 length: 16 amino acids. The CDR3: CASSPGAAGTLYEQYF. DNA of the CDR3: TGTGCCAGCAGCCCCGGGGCGGCGGGAACACTCTACGAGCAGTACTTC.

This chain joins TRBV30 and TRBJ1-2, with TRBD1 matching 7 bases. CDR3 size: 11 residues. With 3 bases clipped from V and 10 bases from J, the junction kept 5 bases outside the gene matches. The germline V gene encodes CDR1 GTSNPN and CDR2 SVGIG (reference sequence). CDR3 residues: CAWREQGIYTF. The CDR3 bases are TGTGCCTGGAGGGAACAGGGGATCTACACCTTC. Full variable domain (rest looked up from reference TRBV30 and TRBJ1-2): SQTIHQWPATLVQPVGSPLSLECTVEGTSNPNLYWYRQAAGRGLQLLFYSVGIGQISSEVPQNLSASRPQDRQFILSSKKLLLSDSGFYLCAWREQGIYTFGSGTRLTVV.

The rearrangement uses TRBV7-9 and TRBJ2-7, with D perhaps matching TRBD2 (6 bases). Per germline, CDR1 SEHNR and CDR2 FQNEAQ (reference sequence). V lost 5 bases to trimming and J lost 0 bases, with 14 bases between them. This CDR3 is built from 15 residues. Here the CDR3 DNA reads TGTGCCAGCAGCCGCACAGGAGGGCCCTCCTACGAGCAGTACTTC. Translation: CASSRTGGPSYEQYF.

To note about this clonotype: This may come from a read error, since a much larger clone is one base off. The rearrangement uses TRBV29-1 and TRBJ2-3; no clear D. The CDR3 sequence is 14 residues long. Per germline, CDR1 SQVTM and CDR2 ANQGSEA. CDR3 loop: CSVEHRTPTDTRYF. As DNA, the CDR3 is TGCAGCGTAGAACACCGAACACCCACAGATACGCGGTATTTT.

The chain links TRBV28 to TRBJ2-1, with D possibly being TRBD2 (5 bases). V gave up 6 bases and J gave up 6 bases, with 21 bases separating them. From germline, CDR1 is MDHEN and CDR2 SYDVKM. The CDR3 is made up of 16 amino acids. The CDR3 sequence is CASRPGSARVRNEQFF. The CDR3 DNA sequence: TGTGCCAGCAGGCCGGGGAGCGCACGGGTTCGCAATGAGCAGTTCTTC.

The rearrangement uses TRBV6-5 and TRBJ1-1; 7 bases map to TRBD1. The V gene end was trimmed by 8 bases and the J gene end by 4 bases; junction bases not matched to a gene: 10. The length of the CDR3 is 14 residues. Germline CDR1 and CDR2: MNHEY and SVGAGI. The CDR3 loop reads CASSTTGRSTEAFF. DNA of the CDR3: TGTGCCAGCTCAACGACAGGGAGGTCCACTGAAGCTTTCTTT.

The chain is built from TRBV9 and TRBJ2-7, with 7 bases fitting TRBD1. This CDR3 has 13 residues. In germline, CDR1 is SGDLS, CDR2 YYNGEE. After removal of 4 bases from V and 5 bases from J, the junction contained 6 bases not matched to a gene. CDR3 region: CASSPDRAHEQYF. In DNA form, the CDR3 reads TGTGCCAGCAGCCCTGACAGGGCCCACGAGCAGTACTTC.

There are many counts of this clonotype. The V gene is TRBV4-1, the J gene TRBJ1-2; perhaps TRBD1 as D (6 bases). CDR3 length equals 15 residues. Trimming pared 0 bases from V and 7 bases from J, leaving 15 bases between. Germline V lookup: CDR1 MGHRA, CDR2 YSYEKL. The DNA of the CDR3 is TGCGCCAGCAGCCAAGATCGGGGGGCAGACTCTGGCTACACCTTC. It encodes CASSQDRGADSGYTF.